This TCR beta chain stems from a study of blood T cell repertoires in COVID-19. Study background: Samples representing acute and convalescent COVID-19 were sourced from the United States, Italy and Spain. Nucleic acid was either cDNA or gDNA, and it came from T cells, B-cell-depleted T cells, or PBMCs.

Source study methods: Reference gene primers were amplified, and this amplification served to estimate nucleated cell counts. Clones were read by immunoSEQ multiplex PCR, and TCRdb kept only the in-frame ones, dropping some. The DNA gave D and trimming, while V, J and clone size come from that table. The sample records roughly 120,000 clones, roughly 90% being singletons. CDR1 is MNHNS, CDR2 SASEGT, per germline. The CDR3 sequence is 16 residues long. J was trimmed by 5 bases and V by 4 bases; bases with no gene match: 7. The gene calls are TRBV6-1 and TRBJ2-1, with 11 nucleotides matching TRBD2. The sequenced sample consisted of peripheral blood. The sequence was obtained from a man over 45 with active COVID-19. The CDR3 sequence is CASSAWTSGPHNEQFF. CDR3 nucleotides: TGTGCCAGCAGTGCCTGGACTAGCGGGCCCCACAATGAGCAGTTCTTC.